Below are 27 T cell receptor beta chains sequenced from a single sample in a study of T cells in Graves' hyperthyroidism and ophthalmopathy. Amplification of TCR beta CDR3 regions was performed using RNA transcripts as template. HTBI primers were used for first-round RT-PCR of the TCR CDR3. TCRdb reprocessed the multiplex PCR reads with MiXCR, giving one entry per CDR3 protein. The sample has about 290,000 distinct CDR3 sequences, less than 15% seen once. Specimen: blood. These receptors all come from a woman in her 30s with Graves' hyperthyroidism that later progressed to Graves' ophthalmopathy.

This clonotype was found a few times. The rearrangement joins TRBV24-1 to TRBJ1-3, with a weak D call TRBD1 (6 bases). The CDR3 covers 13 residues. CDR1 is KGHDR and CDR2 is SFDVKD in the germline V gene. Trimming cost V 5 bases and J 6 bases, with 10 bases left between them. CDR3 loop: CATSAGAENTIYF. Written as DNA, the CDR3 is TGTGCCACCAGTGCGGGGGCTGAAAACACCATATATTTT.

This clonotype has at least ten counts. V gene TRBV2 combines with J gene TRBJ2-7, with D tentatively TRBD1 (5 bases). CDR1 and CDR2 from the germline V gene are SNHLY and FYNNEI. V dropped 10 bases and J dropped 2 bases, with 12 bases sitting between them. The CDR3 consists of 12 residues. CDR3 sequence: CAIGDIAYEQYF. Written as DNA, the CDR3 is TGTGCCATAGGGGATATCGCCTACGAGCAGTACTTC.

This clonotype was counted ten times or more. The chain combines TRBV6-2 or TRBV6-3 with TRBJ2-1; D might be TRBD1 or TRBD2, each matching 6 bases. Trimming took off 2 bases at V and 0 bases at J, with 11 bases between the two ends. The CDR3 loop spans 16 amino acids. The germline V gene encodes CDR1 MNHEY and CDR2 SVGEGT. The CDR3 DNA is TGTGCCAGCAGTTACGAAGGGGGGAGCTCCTACAATGAGCAGTTCTTC. The encoded protein is CASSYEGGSSYNEQFF.

This clonotype was found many times. The chain joins TRBV3-1 to TRBJ2-7; D gene uncertain. The CDR3 is 12 residues long. CDR1 and CDR2 from the germline V gene are LGHDT and YNNKEL (reference sequence). Between the trimmed V and J ends, which lost 8 bases and 6 bases, there was a span of 14 bases. The CDR3 reads CASGNFDSEQYF. As DNA, the CDR3 is TGTGCCAGCGGGAACTTTGACTCCGAGCAGTACTTC.

This clonotype was recorded at least ten times. This rearrangement joins TRBV27 to TRBJ1-5, with 7 bases aligning to TRBD1. V dropped 5 bases and J dropped 7; count of bases not matched to a gene: 8. CDR3 size: 14 residues. Germline V gives CDR1 MNHEY, CDR2 SMNVEV (reference sequence). The CDR3 DNA sequence: TGTGCCAGCAGTAACCGACAGGGCGACCAGCCCCAGCATTTT. Its protein is CASSNRQGDQPQHF.

In its sample, this clonotype was seen many times. The chain couples TRBV11-2 to TRBJ2-2; perhaps TRBD2 as D (5 bases). The V and J ends lost 8 bases and 5 bases respectively, with 15 bases between them. Germline V lookup: CDR1 SGHAT, CDR2 FQNNGV. The CDR3 sequence is 14 residues long. CDR3 protein: CASFGRGSTGELFF. DNA of the CDR3: TGTGCCAGCTTTGGGAGAGGGAGTACCGGGGAGCTGTTTTTT.

This clonotype was seen many times. CDR3 DNA sequence: TGCAGTGCTAGAGATGACCTGAGCTCCTACAATGAGCAGTTCTTC. Translation: CSARDDLSSYNEQFF. The chain has TRBV20-1 and TRBJ2-1; D is uncertain. Trimming cost V 0 bases and J 0 bases, with 9 bases left between them. Germline V gene lookup returns CDR1 DFQATT and CDR2 SNEGSKA (reference sequence). There are 15 residues in the CDR3.

This clonotype was seen ten or more times. The chain carries TRBV18 and TRBJ2-2; TRBD1 is a possible D gene (6 bases). Germline V CDR1 and CDR2: KGHSH, LQKENI. The V gene lost 3 bases and the J gene lost 0 bases, with 23 bases spanning the gap. This CDR3 is built from 20 residues. The CDR3 coding sequence is TGTGCCAGCTCACCCCCCTGGGACACGCTTATCTCTCCGAACACCGGGGAGCTGTTTTTT. Protein product: CASSPPWDTLISPNTGELFF.

This clonotype has ten or more counts. The J gene is TRBJ2-1, the V gene TRBV5-1, with 8 bases aligning to TRBD2. Losses at the gene ends were 7 bases for V and 6 bases for J; bases not matched to a gene: 9. The CDR3 sequence is 14 residues long. Germline-derived CDR1 and CDR2 are SGHRS and YFSETQ. The CDR3 loop reads CASAAGGLSNEQFF. For the CDR3, the DNA is TGCGCCAGCGCGGCGGGAGGTTTATCCAATGAGCAGTTCTTC.

This clonotype has at least ten counts. The CDR3 nucleotides are TGTGCCAGCAGCTTAGTAAGGACAGAAGGCACAGATACGCAGTATTTT. Amino acids: CASSLVRTEGTDTQYF. The chain combines TRBV7-8 with TRBJ2-3, with TRBD1 as a possible D gene (6 bases). Germline V gene sequence: CDR1 SGHVS, CDR2 FQNEAQ. The CDR3 loop spans 16 amino acids. V gave up 1 base and J gave up 1 base, with 12 bases separating them.

This clonotype has ten or more counts. The chain joins TRBV20-1 to TRBJ1-1; maybe TRBD1 (6 bases). Per germline, CDR1 DFQATT and CDR2 SNEGSKA (reference sequence). The CDR3 runs 14 residues. V was clipped by 6 bases and J by 0 bases, with 14 bases between them. The CDR3 DNA is TGCAGTGCCAGGGGCAGCGCCATGAACACTGAAGCTTTCTTT. Translated: CSARGSAMNTEAFF.

This rearrangement joins TRBV4-2 to TRBJ2-3; TRBD2 matches 9 bases. The CDR3 is made up of 18 amino acids. Germline CDR1 LGHNA, CDR2 YNFKEQ. V lost 1 base, J lost 3 bases, and 11 bases stayed unmatched. Here the CDR3 reads CASSQALLAGERTDTQYF. The DNA of the CDR3 is TGTGCCAGCAGCCAAGCCCTATTAGCGGGAGAAAGGACAGATACGCAGTATTTT.

This clonotype was detected many times. The V gene is TRBV5-5, the J gene TRBJ1-5; no definite D call. Germline loops: CDR1 SGHKS, CDR2 YYEKEE (reference sequence). The ends were cut back, 2 bases at V and 2 bases at J, with 11 bases in the middle. The CDR3 is 15 amino acids. CDR3 DNA sequence: TGTGCCAGCAGCTTCGGACCCGGCGGCAATCAGCCCCAGCATTTT. Translation: CASSFGPGGNQPQHF.

This clonotype was seen many times. The chain carries TRBV27 and TRBJ2-7; D might be TRBD1 or TRBD2, each matching 5 bases. This CDR3 spans 14 amino acids. V was pared by 3 bases and J by 3 bases, with 12 bases between. The germline gives CDR1 MNHEY, CDR2 SMNVEV (reference sequence). The CDR3: CASSFRDQFYEQYF. For the CDR3, the DNA is TGTGCCAGCAGTTTCCGGGACCAGTTCTACGAGCAGTACTTC.

There are many counts of this clonotype. V is TRBV7-2 and J is TRBJ1-5, with D perhaps matching TRBD1 (5 bases). Germline V gene lookup returns CDR1 SGHTA and CDR2 FQGNSA. V lost 4 bases, J lost 6 bases, and 13 bases lay in between. CDR3 length equals 14 residues. The CDR3 DNA reads as TGTGCCAGCAGCTCCAGGGTGGGCGGTCAGCCCCAGCATTTT. Its protein product is CASSSRVGGQPQHF.

The table lists this clonotype with many counts. The chain employs TRBV28 and TRBJ1-6; D is ambiguous. V was shortened by 3 bases and J by 7 bases, with 10 bases between the two germline ends. CDR3 size: 14 residues. Germline CDR1 MDHEN, CDR2 SYDVKM. The CDR3 DNA sequence: TGTGCCAGCAGTTTCAACGGTCGGAATTCACCCCTCCACTTT. This encodes CASSFNGRNSPLHF. Supplemented by reference TRBV28 and TRBJ1-6, the full variable domain reads DVKVTQSSRYLVKRTGEKVFLECVQDMDHENMFWYRQDPGLGLRLIYFSYDVKMKEKGDIPEGYSVSREKKERFSLILESASTNQTSMYLCASSFNGRNSPLHFGNGTRLTVT.

This clonotype was detected only a few times. The chain combines TRBV19 with TRBJ2-7; the D gene is possibly TRBD1 (6 bases). This CDR3 region has 14 residues. Looked up from germline, CDR1 is LNHDA and CDR2 is SQIVND (reference sequence). V lost 6 bases, J lost 5 bases, and 17 bases lay in between. DNA of the CDR3: TGTGCCAGTAGCGCTTCCGGGACACTCCACGAGCAGTACTTC. It codes for CASSASGTLHEQYF.

This clonotype was seen many times. The gene calls are TRBV28 and TRBJ1-2; no clear D. CDR1 is MDHEN, CDR2 SYDVKM, per germline. The CDR3 totals 15 residues. Trimming shortened V by 1 base and J by 4 bases, and 13 bases separated the two germline ends. CDR3 DNA: TGTGCCAGCAGTTTATATGCCGAGAGCTTCTATGGCTACACCTTC. Translated: CASSLYAESFYGYTF.

This clonotype was seen many times. V and J are TRBV18 and TRBJ1-1; D not certain. Germline V lookup: CDR1 KGHSH, CDR2 LQKENI. The CDR3 extends over 14 amino acids. Trimming shortened V by 5 bases and J by 1 base, and 11 bases separated the two germline ends. The CDR3 spells CASSKEPGNTEAFF. CDR3 coding DNA: TGTGCCAGCTCAAAGGAACCGGGGAACACTGAAGCTTTCTTT.

This clonotype appeared a few times. The V gene is TRBV30, the J gene TRBJ2-6; 7 bases fit TRBD1. Germline V gives CDR1 GTSNPN, CDR2 SVGIG (reference sequence). The J segment lost 4 bases and the V segment lost 5 bases, leaving 17 bases of the junction unmatched. The CDR3 loop spans 18 amino acids. The CDR3 spells CAWLDYSGQFSGANVLTF. CDR3 DNA: TGTGCCTGGTTGGATTATTCGGGACAGTTCTCCGGGGCCAACGTCCTGACTTTC.

This rearrangement joins TRBV29-1 to TRBJ2-4, with D perhaps TRBD2 (5 bases). This CDR3 spans 14 amino acids. With 7 bases removed from V and 0 bases from J, the gap between germline ends came to 13 bases. Germline-derived CDR1 and CDR2 are SQVTM and ANQGSEA. Here the CDR3 DNA reads TGCAGCGCCCGAGAGGGATTAGCCAAAAACATTCAGTACTTC. Protein: CSAREGLAKNIQYF.

This clonotype was seen a handful of times. The rearrangement links TRBV19 to TRBJ2-2; no definite D call. Germline assignment: CDR1 LNHDA and CDR2 SQIVND (reference sequence). This CDR3 spans 12 amino acids. V was trimmed by 6 bases and J by 5 bases, leaving 7 bases between them. The CDR3: CASSRRTGELFF. In nucleotides, the CDR3 is TGTGCCAGTAGCCGACGGACCGGGGAGCTGTTTTTT. The full variable domain, completed using reference TRBV19 and TRBJ2-2, is DGGITQSPKYLFRKEGQNVTLSCEQNLNHDAMYWYRQDPGQGLRLIYYSQIVNDFQKGDIAEGYSVSREKKESFPLTVTSAQKNPTAFYLCASSRRTGELFFGEGSRLTVL.

The chain has TRBV4-2 and TRBJ2-1; 7 nucleotides align to TRBD2. V dropped 0 bases and J dropped 8; count of bases not matched to a gene: 7. The CDR3 totals 15 residues. Per the germline V gene, CDR1 is LGHNA and CDR2 is YNFKEQ. CDR3 DNA: TGTGCCAGCAGCCAAGAGGGAAGCGGGAAAGATGAGCAGTTCTTC. Translated, it gives CASSQEGSGKDEQFF.

This clonotype came up many times. The chain is built from TRBV28 and TRBJ2-7, with 7 bases aligning to TRBD1. Germline CDR1 MDHEN, CDR2 SYDVKM. Unmatched junction bases numbered 14, after V lost 5 bases and J lost 4 bases. The CDR3 runs 16 residues. The CDR3 loop is CASSTRQGGSKYEQYF. DNA for the CDR3: TGTGCCAGCAGTACCCGACAGGGTGGATCAAAGTACGAGCAGTACTTC.

This clonotype has a handful of counts. The chain joins TRBV4-3 to TRBJ2-7, with a weak D call TRBD2 (6 bases). The CDR3 contains 13 residues. CDR1 LGHNA and CDR2 YSLEER come from the germline V gene. V lost 1 base, J lost 7 bases, and 11 bases lay in between. CDR3 nucleotide sequence: TGCGCCAGCAGCCAAGGCCCGGCGGGGGAGCAGTACTTC. Amino acids: CASSQGPAGEQYF.

This sequence joins TRBV13 and TRBJ2-3, with TRBD1 identical over 8 bases. This CDR3 has 18 residues. Germline V CDR1 and CDR2: PRHDT, FYEKMQ (reference sequence). V was pared by 5 bases and J by 6 bases, with 19 bases of the junction left unmatched. CDR3 nucleotides: TGTGCCAGCAGCCTCGACAGGGGTTCAATCGGCGGGGAGGATACGCAGTATTTT. Translated: CASSLDRGSIGGEDTQYF.

V and J are TRBV4-1 and TRBJ2-7; D unclear. Germline-derived CDR1 and CDR2 are MGHRA and YSYEKL. V lost 0 bases and J 2 bases, leaving 11 bases between the germline ends. The CDR3 is 15 residues long. CDR3 nucleotides: TGCGCCAGCAGCCAAGAGGTACCCTACCCCTACGAGCAGTACTTC. Its translation: CASSQEVPYPYEQYF.